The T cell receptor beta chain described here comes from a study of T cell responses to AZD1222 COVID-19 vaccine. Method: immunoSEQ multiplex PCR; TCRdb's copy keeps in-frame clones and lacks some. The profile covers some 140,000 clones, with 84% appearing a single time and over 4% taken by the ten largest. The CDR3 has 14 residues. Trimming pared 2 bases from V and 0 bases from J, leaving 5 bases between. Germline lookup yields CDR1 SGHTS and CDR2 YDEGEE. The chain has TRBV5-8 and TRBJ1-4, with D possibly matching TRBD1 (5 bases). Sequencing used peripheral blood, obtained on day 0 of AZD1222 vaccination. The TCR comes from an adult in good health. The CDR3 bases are TGTGCCAGCAGCTTAGGGGCAACTAATGAAAAACTGTTTTTT. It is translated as CASSLGATNEKLFF.